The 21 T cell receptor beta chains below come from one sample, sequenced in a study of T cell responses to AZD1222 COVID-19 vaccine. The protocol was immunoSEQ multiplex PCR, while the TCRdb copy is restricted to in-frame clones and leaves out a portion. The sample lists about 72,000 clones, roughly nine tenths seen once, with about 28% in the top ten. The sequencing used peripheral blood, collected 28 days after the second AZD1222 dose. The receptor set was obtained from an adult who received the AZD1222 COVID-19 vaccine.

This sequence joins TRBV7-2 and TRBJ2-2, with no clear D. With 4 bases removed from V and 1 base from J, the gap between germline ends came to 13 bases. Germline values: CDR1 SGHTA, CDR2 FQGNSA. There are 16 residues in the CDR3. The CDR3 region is CASSSDWIENTGELFF. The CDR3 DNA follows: TGTGCCAGCAGCTCTGACTGGATTGAGAACACCGGGGAGCTGTTTTTT.

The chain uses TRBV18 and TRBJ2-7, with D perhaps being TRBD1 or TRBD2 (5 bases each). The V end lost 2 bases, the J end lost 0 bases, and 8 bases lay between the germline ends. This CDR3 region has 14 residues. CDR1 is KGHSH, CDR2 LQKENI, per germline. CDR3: CASSPGTDSYEQYF. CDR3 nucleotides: TGTGCCAGCTCACCAGGGACGGACTCCTACGAGCAGTACTTC.

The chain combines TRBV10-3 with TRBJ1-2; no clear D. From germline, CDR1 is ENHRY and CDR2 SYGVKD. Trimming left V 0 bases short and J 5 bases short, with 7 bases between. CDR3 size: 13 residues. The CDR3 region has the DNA TGTGCCATCAGTGAGTCAACAGCTTATGGCTACACCTTC. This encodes CAISESTAYGYTF.

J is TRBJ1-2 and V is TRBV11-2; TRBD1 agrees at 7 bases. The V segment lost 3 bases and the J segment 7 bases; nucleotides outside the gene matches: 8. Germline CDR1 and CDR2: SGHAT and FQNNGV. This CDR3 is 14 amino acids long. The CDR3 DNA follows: TGTGCCAGCAGCTTTGGAGCAGGGGGGCTTGGCTACACCTTC. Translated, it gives CASSFGAGGLGYTF.

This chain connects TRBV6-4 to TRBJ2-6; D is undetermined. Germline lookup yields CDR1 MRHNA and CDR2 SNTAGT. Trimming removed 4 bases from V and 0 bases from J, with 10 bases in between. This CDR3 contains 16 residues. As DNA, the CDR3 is TGTGCCAGCAGTGTGGCAGTGGGCTCTGGGGCCAACGTCCTGACTTTC. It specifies CASSVAVGSGANVLTF.

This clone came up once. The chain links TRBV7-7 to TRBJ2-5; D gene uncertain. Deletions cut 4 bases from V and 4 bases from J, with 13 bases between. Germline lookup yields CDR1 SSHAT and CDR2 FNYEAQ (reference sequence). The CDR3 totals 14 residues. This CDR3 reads CASSSVSSSETQYF. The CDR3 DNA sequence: TGTGCCAGCAGCTCGGTATCTAGTTCAGAGACCCAGTACTTC. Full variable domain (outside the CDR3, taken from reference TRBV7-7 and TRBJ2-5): GAGVSQSPRYKVTKRGQDVTLRCDPISSHATLYWYQQALGQGPEFLTYFNYEAQPDKSGLPSDRFSAERPEGSISTLTIQRTEQRDSAMYRCASSSVSSSETQYFGPGTRLLVL.

CDR3 sequence (DNA): TGTGCCAGCAGTGAGCAGTCTTGGGGCACTGAAGCTTTCTTT. Protein: CASSEQSWGTEAFF. This chain joins TRBV6-4 and TRBJ1-1; D not resolved. The length of the CDR3 is 14 residues. V lost 3 bases to trimming and J lost 4 bases, with 12 bases between them. CDR1 is MRHNA, CDR2 SNTAGT, per germline.

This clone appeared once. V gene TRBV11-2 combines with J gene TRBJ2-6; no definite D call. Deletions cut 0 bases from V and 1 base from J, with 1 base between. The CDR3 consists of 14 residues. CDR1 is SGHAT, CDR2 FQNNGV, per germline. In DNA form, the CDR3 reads TGTGCCAGCAGCTTAGATTCTGGGGCCAACGTCCTGACTTTC. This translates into CASSLDSGANVLTF.

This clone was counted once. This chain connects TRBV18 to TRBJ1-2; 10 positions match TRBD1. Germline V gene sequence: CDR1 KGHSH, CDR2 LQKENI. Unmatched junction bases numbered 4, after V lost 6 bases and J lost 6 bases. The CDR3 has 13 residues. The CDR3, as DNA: TGTGCCAGCTCCCTTGGGACAGGGGATGGCTACACCTTC. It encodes CASSLGTGDGYTF.

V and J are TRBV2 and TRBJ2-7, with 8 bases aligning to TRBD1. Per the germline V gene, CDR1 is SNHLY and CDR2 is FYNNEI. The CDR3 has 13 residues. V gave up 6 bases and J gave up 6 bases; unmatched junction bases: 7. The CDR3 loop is CASSETGVGEQYF. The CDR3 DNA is TGTGCCAGCAGCGAGACAGGGGTGGGCGAGCAGTACTTC.

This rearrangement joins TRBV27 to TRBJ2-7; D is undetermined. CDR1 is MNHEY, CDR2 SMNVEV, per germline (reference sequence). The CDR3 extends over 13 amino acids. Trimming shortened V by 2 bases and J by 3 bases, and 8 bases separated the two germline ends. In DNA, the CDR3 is TGTGCCAGCAGTTTAAGGGCGAGCTACGAGCAGTACTTC. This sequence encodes CASSLRASYEQYF.

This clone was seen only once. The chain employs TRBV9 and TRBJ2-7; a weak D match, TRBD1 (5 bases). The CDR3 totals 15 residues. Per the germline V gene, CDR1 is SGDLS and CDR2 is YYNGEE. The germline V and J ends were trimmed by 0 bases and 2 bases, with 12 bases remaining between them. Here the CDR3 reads CASSVDARVTYEQYF. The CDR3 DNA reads TGTGCCAGCAGCGTAGATGCCAGGGTGACCTACGAGCAGTACTTC. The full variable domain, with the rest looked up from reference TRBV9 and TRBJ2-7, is DSGVTQTPKHLITATGQRVTLRCSPRSGDLSVYWYQQSLDQGLQFLIQYYNGEERAKGNILERFSAQQFPDLHSELNLSSLELGDSALYFCASSVDARVTYEQYFGPGTRLTVT.

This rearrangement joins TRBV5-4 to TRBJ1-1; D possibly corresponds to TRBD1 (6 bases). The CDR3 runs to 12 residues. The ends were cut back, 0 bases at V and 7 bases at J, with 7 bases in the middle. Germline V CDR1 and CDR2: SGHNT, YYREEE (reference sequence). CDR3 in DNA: TGTGCCAGCAGCTTGGCCAGGGGTGAAGCTTTCTTT. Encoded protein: CASSLARGEAFF.

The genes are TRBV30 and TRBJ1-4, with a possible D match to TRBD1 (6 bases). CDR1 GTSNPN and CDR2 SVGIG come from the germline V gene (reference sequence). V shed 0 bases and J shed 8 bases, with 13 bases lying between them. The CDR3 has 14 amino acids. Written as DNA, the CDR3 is TGTGCCTGGAGTGTGTTGGGGGCACGGGAAAAACTGTTTTTT. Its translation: CAWSVLGAREKLFF.

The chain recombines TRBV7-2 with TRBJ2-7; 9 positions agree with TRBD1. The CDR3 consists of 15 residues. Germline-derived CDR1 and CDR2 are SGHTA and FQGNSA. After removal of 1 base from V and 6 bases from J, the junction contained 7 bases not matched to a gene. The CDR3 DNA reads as TGTGCCAGCAGCTTAGTACCGGACAGGGGTGGCGAGCAGTACTTC. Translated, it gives CASSLVPDRGGEQYF.

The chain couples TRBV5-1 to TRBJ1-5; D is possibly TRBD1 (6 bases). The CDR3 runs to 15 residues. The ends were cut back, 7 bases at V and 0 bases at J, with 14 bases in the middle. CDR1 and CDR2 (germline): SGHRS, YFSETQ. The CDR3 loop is CASRLGTNSNQPQHF. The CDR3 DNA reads TGCGCCAGCCGCCTCGGGACAAATAGCAATCAGCCCCAGCATTTT.

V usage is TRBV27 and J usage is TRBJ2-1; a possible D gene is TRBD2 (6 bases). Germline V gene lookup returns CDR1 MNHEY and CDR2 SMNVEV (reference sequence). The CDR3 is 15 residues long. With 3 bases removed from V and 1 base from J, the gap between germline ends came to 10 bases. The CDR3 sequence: CASSLVSGSYNEQFF. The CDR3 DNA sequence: TGTGCCAGCAGTTTGGTTAGCGGATCCTACAATGAGCAGTTCTTC.

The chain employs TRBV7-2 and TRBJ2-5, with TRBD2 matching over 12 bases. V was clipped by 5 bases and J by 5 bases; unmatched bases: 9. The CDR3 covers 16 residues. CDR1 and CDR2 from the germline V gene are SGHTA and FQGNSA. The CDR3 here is CASSPTSGSPTETQYF. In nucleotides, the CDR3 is TGTGCCAGCAGCCCGACTAGCGGGAGCCCTACGGAGACCCAGTACTTC. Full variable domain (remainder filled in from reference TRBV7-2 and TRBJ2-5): GAGVSQSPSNKVTEKGKDVELRCDPISGHTALYWYRQSLGQGLEFLIYFQGNSAPDKSGLPSDRFSAERTGGSVSTLTIQRTQQEDSAVYLCASSPTSGSPTETQYFGPGTRLLVL.

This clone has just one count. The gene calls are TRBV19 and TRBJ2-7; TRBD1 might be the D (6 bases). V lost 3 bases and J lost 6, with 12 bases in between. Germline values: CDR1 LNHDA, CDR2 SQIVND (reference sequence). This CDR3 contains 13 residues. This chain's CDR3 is CASSIPTGGEQYF. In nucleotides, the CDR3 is TGTGCCAGTAGTATCCCGACAGGAGGCGAGCAGTACTTC.

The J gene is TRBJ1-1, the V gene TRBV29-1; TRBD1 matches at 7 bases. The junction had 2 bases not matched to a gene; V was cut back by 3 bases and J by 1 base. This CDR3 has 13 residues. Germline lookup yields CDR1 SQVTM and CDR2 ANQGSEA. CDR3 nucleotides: TGCAGCGTTGAGGGACAGCGGAACACTGAAGCTTTCTTT. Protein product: CSVEGQRNTEAFF.

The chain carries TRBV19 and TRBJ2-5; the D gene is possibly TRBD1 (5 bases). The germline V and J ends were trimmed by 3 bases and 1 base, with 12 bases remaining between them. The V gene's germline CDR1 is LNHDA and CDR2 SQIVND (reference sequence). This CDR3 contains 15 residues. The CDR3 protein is CASSIMDTAQETQYF. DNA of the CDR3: TGTGCCAGTAGTATTATGGACACGGCCCAAGAGACCCAGTACTTC.